This T cell receptor (beta chain) was observed in a study of metastatic and nonmetastatic thyroid tumors. Turning to the study itself: Both malignant and benign thyroid patients supplied peripheral blood and tumor or nodule tissue samples, across which the repertoires of these patients were then compared.

Whole-study results and caveats: Malignant tumors reportedly showed significantly higher TCR beta diversity than benign nodules in both blood and tumor.

Deletions cut 6 bases from V and 2 bases from J, with 16 bases between. The CDR3 sequence is 15 residues long. Germline assignment: CDR1 SGDLS and CDR2 YYNGEE. Many counts were recorded for this clone. Its antigen is as yet unknown. Original processing methods: Building a distant-metastasis classifier for papillary thyroid cancer drew on CDR3 differences across clinicopathological groups. TCRdb redid the clone calls on the PCR reads using MiXCR. Clone size and V and J calls follow TCRdb, not the original study. The data contain about 27,000 clones, roughly 15% of them singletons. No treatment had been given to any patient before thyroid surgery.

This sequence was found in a male donor with papillary thyroid cancer or a benign thyroid nodule (not recorded which). Some clones in this sample may be carry-over from other donors' samples. Sequencing was carried out using blood. The chain couples TRBV9 to TRBJ2-3, with D perhaps assigned TRBD1 or TRBD2 (6 bases each). Here the CDR3 DNA reads TGTGCCAGCAACCCTAGGGGGGTCTCCACAGATACGCAGTATTTT. This sequence encodes CASNPRGVSTDTQYF.